The sequence of this TCR beta chain was determined in a study of technical replicates of blood from several donors (TCRdb year 2017). CDR1 is given as SGHDN and CDR2 as FVKESK, both from the germline V gene. Cut back by 1 base and 1 base, the V and J ends lie 5 bases apart. Taken from cysteine to phenylalanine, the CDR3 has 13 residues. This entry keeps only the CDR3 DNA: 39 bases, framed from base 1. Library construction relied on the immunoSEQ multiplex PCR assay. TCRdb took over this immuneACCESS table, retaining in-frame rearrangements with V and J assigned. Such tables are incomplete; in checked studies, under half of the missing clones stem from an unresolved V gene, and the remainder is unexplained. The sample data list tens of thousands of clones, and 94% of these were observed just once. The ten most abundant clones make up under 0.4% of the sample. A note on this clone: The specificity of this receptor is unknown. No per-base quality is available; no much larger clone lies one base away.

Here the chain combines TRBV14 and TRBJ2-7; too little of a D gene remains to name it. The TCR comes from a human donor in good health. Material for sequencing was T cells isolated from PBMCs. This receptor carries the CDR3 CASSQAQSYEQYF. DNA sequence: TGTGCCAGCAGCCAAGCGCAGTCCTACGAGCAGTACTTC.